These T cell receptor beta chains were read from a single sample in a study of graft-versus-host responses after intestinal transplantation. Profiled with immunoSEQ multiplex PCR; TCRdb holds only in-frame clones, not every one. The table has around 92,000 clones, around 88% seen once. The material sequenced was PBMCs, taken 255 days after intestinal transplant. These TCRs come from a human patient who received an intestinal transplant, so some T cells may come from the graft donor. Both conserved end residues are part of each CDR3. A D gene is named only where the DNA matches it firmly. Size values are once, few and many counts, or a class for expanded clones, and some rows have none.

clone size: NA
J gene: TRBJ2-7
D gene: NA
V gene: TRBV7-2
CDR3 DNA: TGTGCCAGCAGCTTAGCGGGGAACTACGAGCAGTACTTC
CDR3 protein: CASSLAGNYEQYF

clone size: NA
J gene: TRBJ2-1
D gene: TRBD2
V gene: TRBV6-5
CDR3 DNA: TGTGCCAGCAGTCCTGTGGGGAGGGTCAATGAGCAGTTCTTC
CDR3 protein: CASSPVGRVNEQFF

clone size: NA
J gene: TRBJ1-1
D gene: NA
V gene: TRBV27
CDR3 DNA: TGTGCCAGCAGTGAATACGGGGCGTCTAAAGCTTTCTTT
CDR3 protein: CASSEYGASKAFF

clone size: NA
J gene: TRBJ1-4
D gene: NA
V gene: TRBV18
CDR3 DNA: TGTGCCAGCTCACCACCGTCAACCCGGGAAAAACTGTTTTTT
CDR3 protein: CASSPPSTREKLFF

clone size: few
J gene: TRBJ2-2
D gene: TRBD2
V gene: TRBV19
CDR3 DNA: TGTGCCAGTAGTAGAGGCGGGGGGAACACCGGGGAGCTGTTTTTT
CDR3 protein: CASSRGGGNTGELFF

clone size: NA
J gene: TRBJ1-1
D gene: NA
V gene: TRBV10-1
CDR3 DNA: TGCGCCAGCAGTGCTCAGGGGTTGGTTGAAGCTTTCTTT
CDR3 protein: CASSAQGLVEAFF

clone size: NA
J gene: TRBJ1-1
D gene: NA
V gene: TRBV11-2
CDR3 DNA: TGTGCCAGCAGCTTAGAGTTTGGAGGCACTGAAGCTTTCTTT
CDR3 protein: CASSLEFGGTEAFF

clone size: NA
J gene: TRBJ1-4
D gene: NA
V gene: TRBV2
CDR3 DNA: TGTGCCAGCAGTTCTCGGGACGCGGGAATAACTAATGAAAAACTGTTTTTT
CDR3 protein: CASSSRDAGITNEKLFF

clone size: NA
J gene: TRBJ2-5
D gene: TRBD2
V gene: TRBV10-3
CDR3 DNA: TGTGCCGGTGGGGCGGGGGGCGACTCCCAAGAGACCCAGTACTTC
CDR3 protein: CAGGAGGDSQETQYF

clone size: NA
J gene: TRBJ2-3
D gene: NA
V gene: TRBV29-1
CDR3 DNA: TGCAGCGTTTCGCGGACAGATACGCAGTATTTT
CDR3 protein: CSVSRTDTQYF

clone size: once
J gene: TRBJ1-5
D gene: NA
V gene: TRBV5-1
CDR3 DNA: TGCGCCAGCAGCTTGTTCGGTCCTAGGCGCAATCAGCCCCAGCATTTT
CDR3 protein: CASSLFGPRRNQPQHF

clone size: NA
J gene: TRBJ1-3
D gene: NA
V gene: TRBV9
CDR3 DNA: TGTGCCAGCAGCGACCACCAGGCACAAAGAGGCTCTGGAAACACCATATATTTT
CDR3 protein: CASSDHQAQRGSGNTIYF

clone size: NA
J gene: TRBJ2-5
D gene: NA
V gene: TRBV7-9
CDR3 DNA: TGTGCCAGCAGCTTAGTGAGTCGGGTTGAGACCCAGTACTTC
CDR3 protein: CASSLVSRVETQYF

clone size: NA
J gene: TRBJ1-1
D gene: TRBD1
V gene: TRBV6-1
CDR3 DNA: TGTGCCAGCAGTGAACGAGACAGGGTCAACACTGAAGCTTTCTTT
CDR3 protein: CASSERDRVNTEAFF

clone size: NA
J gene: TRBJ2-2
D gene: NA
V gene: TRBV5-6
CDR3 DNA: TGTGCCAGCAGCTTGGACATGGTGGCCGGGGAGCTGTTTTTT
CDR3 protein: CASSLDMVAGELFF

clone size: medium-sized
J gene: TRBJ2-7
D gene: TRBD1
V gene: TRBV18
CDR3 DNA: TGTGCCAGCTCACCGGAAACCGGGACAGGGTGGCACGAGCAGTACTTC
CDR3 protein: CASSPETGTGWHEQYF

clone size: NA
J gene: TRBJ2-5
D gene: TRBD2
V gene: TRBV9
CDR3 DNA: TGTGCCAGCAGCGTAGGGGTTAGCGGGAGGGCCCAAGAGACCCAGTACTTC
CDR3 protein: CASSVGVSGRAQETQYF

clone size: NA
J gene: TRBJ1-2
D gene: TRBD1
V gene: TRBV15
CDR3 DNA: TGTGCCACCAGCAGAGATTGGGGGACAGGGCTTGGCTACACCTTC
CDR3 protein: CATSRDWGTGLGYTF

clone size: NA
J gene: TRBJ2-1
D gene: TRBD1
V gene: TRBV14
CDR3 DNA: TGTGCCAGCAGCCCGAAGAGGAATTTGACAGGGGCCTACAATGAGCAGTTCTTC
CDR3 protein: CASSPKRNLTGAYNEQFF

clone size: once
J gene: TRBJ1-1
D gene: NA
V gene: TRBV10-3
CDR3 DNA: TGTGCCATCAGTCCAACTCGGGGCGGTCTTGCTGAAGCTTTCTTT
CDR3 protein: CAISPTRGGLAEAFF

clone size: NA
J gene: TRBJ1-2
D gene: NA
V gene: TRBV29-1
CDR3 DNA: TGCAGCGTTGAAGAGGGGGCGCGTCACTATGGCTACACCTTC
CDR3 protein: CSVEEGARHYGYTF

clone size: NA
J gene: TRBJ1-5
D gene: NA
V gene: TRBV4-2
CDR3 DNA: TGTGCCAGCAAAGGGCTTGGCAGCAATCAGCCCCAGCATTTT
CDR3 protein: CASKGLGSNQPQHF

clone size: NA
J gene: TRBJ2-3
D gene: NA
V gene: TRBV4-2
CDR3 DNA: TGTGCCAGCAGCCCATCAGTGGCAGATACGCAGTATTTT
CDR3 protein: CASSPSVADTQYF

clone size: NA
J gene: TRBJ2-5
D gene: TRBD1
V gene: TRBV6-6
CDR3 DNA: TGTGCCAGCACCCCGACAGGGGGTCAAGAGACCCAGTACTTC
CDR3 protein: CASTPTGGQETQYF